The entry below describes one T cell receptor beta chain. Its antigen is unidentified. This CDR3 has 14 residues. V lost 6 bases to trimming and J lost 5 bases, with 13 bases between them. Germline lookup yields CDR1 LNHDA and CDR2 SQIVND (reference sequence). This sample was taken from a study of T cell responses to AZD1222 COVID-19 vaccine. The overall study: Combined were second doses at about 4 or about 12 weeks. Study-level points and caveats: CD4 TCRs linked to vaccination spanned spike, dominating at 160-218 and 743-854.

The method was immunoSEQ multiplex PCR; TCRdb's version includes in-frame clones alone and lacks a portion of them. The sample has some 80,000 clones, roughly 90% seen once. V and J are TRBV19 and TRBJ2-2; D might be TRBD2 (6 bases). Source: peripheral blood, taken on day 0 of AZD1222 vaccination. The TCR originated in an adult in good health. The CDR3 loop is CASRQVRGTGELFF. CDR3 nucleotide sequence: TGTGCCAGTAGGCAAGTCCGGGGGACCGGGGAGCTGTTTTTT.